This T cell receptor beta chain was identified during a study of monozygotic twins with inflammatory bowel disease. The study's findings and limits: Data gave no support to a single strong signal or clonotype associated with IBD. People with IBD had fewer clonotypes in common with others than healthy twins did, especially with disease activity.

Turning to this clonotype: Its antigen is still unknown.

TCRdb re-called the 5' RACE reads, yielding one record per CDR3 amino acid sequence without DNA. The sample table includes 300,000 to 350,000 distinct CDR3 sequences. Total RNA isolation used whole blood (no T cell sorting was performed). Per the germline V gene, CDR1 is SGHRS and CDR2 is YFSETQ. The CDR3 is made up of 14 amino acids. This sequence originates from a human donor with ulcerative colitis or Crohn's disease, or a healthy co-twin of an affected twin (not recorded which). The sample was blood. This sequence joins TRBV5-1 and TRBJ1-6. The CDR3 protein is CASSLALQDSPLHF.